The 5 T cell receptor beta chains listed next were all sequenced from one sample in a study of CD8 T cells in ankylosing spondylitis. TCRdb re-called the 5' RACE reads through MiXCR, storing one row per CDR3 protein. The sample includes approximately 240,000 distinct CDR3 sequences, more than 20% seen only once; the top ten take over 0.55%. The specimen was blood, either unsorted or a sorted T cell fraction (not recorded which). The source is a male donor with ankylosing spondylitis or in good health (not recorded which).

This chain joins TRBV20-1 and TRBJ2-3, with TRBD1 matching 11 bases. This CDR3 comprises 13 residues. V was clipped by 3 bases and J by 8 bases; unmatched bases: 4. The germline V gene has CDR1 DFQATT and CDR2 SNEGSKA (reference sequence). CDR3 nucleotides: TGCAGTGCTAGGGACAGGGGGCGGGGTACGCAGTATTTT. It translates to CSARDRGRGTQYF.

There are a few counts of this clonotype. The rearrangement joins TRBV27 to TRBJ2-7, with TRBD1 matching over 8 bases. The junction had 8 bases not matched to a gene; V was cut back by 2 bases and J by 8 bases. Per the germline V gene, CDR1 is MNHEY and CDR2 is SMNVEV (reference sequence). The CDR3 is 14 amino acids. The CDR3 is CASSLPGQASKQYF. CDR3 bases: TGTGCCAGCAGTTTACCGGGACAGGCCTCAAAGCAGTACTTC.

This clonotype has only a few counts. This chain links TRBV12-3 or TRBV12-4 with TRBJ2-7; 9 bases agree with TRBD1. V trimming: 3 bases; J trimming: 4 bases; junction bases outside the gene matches: 7. This CDR3 is built from 15 residues. The CDR3, as DNA: TGTGCCAGCAGTTTGGAGGGACAGGGACCTTACGAGCAGTACTTC. Protein: CASSLEGQGPYEQYF.

This clonotype was seen a handful of times. The chain uses TRBV29-1 and TRBJ2-7, with D possibly being TRBD2 (6 bases). Trimming removed 5 bases from V and 2 bases from J, with 13 bases in between. Germline-derived CDR1 and CDR2 are SQVTM and ANQGSEA. There are 13 residues in the CDR3. Written as DNA, the CDR3 is TGCAGCGTTCGGCGTGGAGGGACCTACGAGCAGTACTTC. Its translation: CSVRRGGTYEQYF.

The chain carries TRBV27 and TRBJ1-5; D is undetermined. V lost 6 bases to trimming and J lost 4 bases, with 7 bases between them. Per germline, CDR1 MNHEY and CDR2 SMNVEV (reference sequence). This CDR3 comprises 12 residues. In DNA, the CDR3 is TGTGCCAGCAGAGCAGTGAATCAGCCCCAGCATTTT. Translating gives CASRAVNQPQHF.